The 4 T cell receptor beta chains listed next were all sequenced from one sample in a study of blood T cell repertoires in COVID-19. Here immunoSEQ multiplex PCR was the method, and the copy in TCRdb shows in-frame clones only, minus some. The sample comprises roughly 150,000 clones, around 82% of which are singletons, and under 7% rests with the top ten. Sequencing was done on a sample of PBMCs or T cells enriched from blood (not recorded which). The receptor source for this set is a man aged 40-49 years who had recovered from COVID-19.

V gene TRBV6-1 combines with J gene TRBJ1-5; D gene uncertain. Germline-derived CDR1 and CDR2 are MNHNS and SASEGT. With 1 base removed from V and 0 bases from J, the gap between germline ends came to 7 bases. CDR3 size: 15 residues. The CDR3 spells CASSEENYSNQPQHF. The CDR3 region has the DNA TGTGCCAGCAGTGAAGAAAATTATAGCAATCAGCCCCAGCATTTT.

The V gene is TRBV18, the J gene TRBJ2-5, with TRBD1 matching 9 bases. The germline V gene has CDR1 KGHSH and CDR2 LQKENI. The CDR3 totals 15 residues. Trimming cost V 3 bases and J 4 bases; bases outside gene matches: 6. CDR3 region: CASSPPGTGIETQYF. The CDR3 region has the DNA TGTGCCAGCTCACCTCCCGGGACAGGGATAGAGACCCAGTACTTC.

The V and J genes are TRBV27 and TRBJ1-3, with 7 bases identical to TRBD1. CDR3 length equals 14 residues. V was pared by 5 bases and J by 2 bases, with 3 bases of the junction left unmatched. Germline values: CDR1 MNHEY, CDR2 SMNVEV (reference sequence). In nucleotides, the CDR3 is TGTGCCAGCAGTAGGGGGCGAGCTGGAAACACCATATATTTT. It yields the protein CASSRGRAGNTIYF.

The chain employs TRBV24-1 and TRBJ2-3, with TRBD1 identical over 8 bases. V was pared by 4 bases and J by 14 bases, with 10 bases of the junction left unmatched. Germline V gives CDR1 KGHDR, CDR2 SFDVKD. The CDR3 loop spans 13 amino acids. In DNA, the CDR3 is TGTGCCACCAGTGACTTGACAGGGGCCAGCGTGTATTTT. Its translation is CATSDLTGASVYF.